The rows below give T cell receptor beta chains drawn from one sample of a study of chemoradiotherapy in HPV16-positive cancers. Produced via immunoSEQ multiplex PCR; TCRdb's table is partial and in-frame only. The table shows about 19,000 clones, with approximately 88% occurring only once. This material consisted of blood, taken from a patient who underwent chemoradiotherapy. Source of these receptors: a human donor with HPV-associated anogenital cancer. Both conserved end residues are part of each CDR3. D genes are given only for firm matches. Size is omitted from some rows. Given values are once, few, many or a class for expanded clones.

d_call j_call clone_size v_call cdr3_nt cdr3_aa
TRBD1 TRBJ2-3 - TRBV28 TGTGCCAGCAGCCTAAGCGGCGGGGGACAGGGTATTTTGGATACGCAGTATTTT CASSLSGGGQGILDTQYF
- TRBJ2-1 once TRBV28 TGTGCCAGCATTGGTCGAGACGGGGTTAATGAGCAGTTCTTC CASIGRDGVNEQFF
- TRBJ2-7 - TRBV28 TGTGCCAGCAGTCAAACCGGGACCATCCACTACGAGCAGTACTTC CASSQTGTIHYEQYF
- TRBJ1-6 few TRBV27 TGTGCCAGCAGTTTCAGGGGCCATAATTCACCCCTCCACTTT CASSFRGHNSPLHF
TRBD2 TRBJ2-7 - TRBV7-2 TGTGCCAGCAGCCTCGATAGCGGGGGGACCTCCTACGAGCAGTACTTC CASSLDSGGTSYEQYF
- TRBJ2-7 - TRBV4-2 TGTGCCAGCAGCCTCGGGGTGACAGCGTCCTACGAGCAGTACTTC CASSLGVTASYEQYF
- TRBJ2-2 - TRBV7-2 TGTGCCAGCAGCTTGTTCGGGGGCCCGAACACCGGGGAGCTGTTTTTT CASSLFGGPNTGELFF
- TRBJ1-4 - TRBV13 TGTGCCAGCAGCTTATCTCGGACTAATGAAAAACTGTTTTTT CASSLSRTNEKLFF
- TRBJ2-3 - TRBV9 TGTGCCAGCAGCGTAGGACACACCCTAGGGACAGATACGCAGTATTTT CASSVGHTLGTDTQYF
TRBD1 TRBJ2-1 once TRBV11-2 TGTGCCAGCAGCTCCCGACAGGGTTCCCTAGGGGAGCAGTTCTTC CASSSRQGSLGEQFF
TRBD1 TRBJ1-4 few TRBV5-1 TGCGCCAGCAGCACGCGGACAGGGGGAAGTGAAAAACTGTTTTTT CASSTRTGGSEKLFF
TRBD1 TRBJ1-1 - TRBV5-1 TGCGCCAGCAGCTTGAATACAGGGGGGGGCACTGAAGCTTTCTTT CASSLNTGGGTEAFF
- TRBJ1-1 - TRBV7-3 TGTGCCAGCAGCTTAGAGCGGCACACTGAAGCTTTCTTT CASSLERHTEAFF
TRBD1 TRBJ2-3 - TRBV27 TGTGCCAGCAGTTCGACAGGGGCAGATACGCAGTATTTT CASSSTGADTQYF
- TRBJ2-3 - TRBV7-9 TGTGCCAGCAGCTTAGTCGGGGCGGCTCCAGATACGCAGTATTTT CASSLVGAAPDTQYF
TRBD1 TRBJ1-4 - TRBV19 TGTGCCAGTAGTATTCCGAGAGGACAGGGTACTAATGAAAAACTGTTTTTT CASSIPRGQGTNEKLFF
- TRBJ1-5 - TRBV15 TGTGCCACCAGCCTAGGGAGGTCGGATCAGCCCCAGCATTTT CATSLGRSDQPQHF
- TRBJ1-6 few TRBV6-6 TGTGCCAGCAGGGTAGGGGATTCACCCCTCCACTTT CASRVGDSPLHF
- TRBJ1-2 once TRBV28 TGTGCCAGCAGTTTCAAACCGTCCAGCTATGGCTACACCTTC CASSFKPSSYGYTF
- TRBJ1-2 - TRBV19 TGTGCCACTGACCCTGGGCGGTCAGGGTCAAACTATGGCTACACCTTC CATDPGRSGSNYGYTF
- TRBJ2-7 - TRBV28 TGTGCCAGCAGTTTGGCGTCAGGGAAGTACTTC CASSLASGKYF
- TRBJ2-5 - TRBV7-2 TGTGCCAGCAGCTTAGATGACAGGGAGGAAGAGACCCAGTACTTC CASSLDDREEETQYF
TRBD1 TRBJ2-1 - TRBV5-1 TGCGCCAGCAGCCTTGACAGGGAGTCGCAGTTCTTC CASSLDRESQFF
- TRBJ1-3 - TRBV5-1 TGCGCCAGCAGTCCAGCCCCAGGGACAGGAAACACCATATATTTT CASSPAPGTGNTIYF
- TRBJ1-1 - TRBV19 TGTGCCAGTAGTATAGGGATGTGGACTGAAGCTTTCTTT CASSIGMWTEAFF
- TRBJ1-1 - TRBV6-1 TGTGCCAGCGAACTGCCGATGAACACTGAAGCTTTCTTT CASELPMNTEAFF
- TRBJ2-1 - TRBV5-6 TGTGCCAGCAGCTTTGGCAGCAATGAGCAGTTCTTC CASSFGSNEQFF
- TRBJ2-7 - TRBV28 TGTGCCAGCAGTGCCCCGGTTGGGCAGTACTTC CASSAPVGQYF
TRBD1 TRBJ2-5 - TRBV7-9 TGTGCCAGCAGTTCCGACAGGGACCAAGAGACCCAGTACTTC CASSSDRDQETQYF
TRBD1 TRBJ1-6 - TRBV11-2 TGTGCCAGCAGCTCAAACCCGGGACAGGGAACACACTTT CASSSNPGQGTHF
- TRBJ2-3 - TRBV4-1 TGCGCCAGCAGCCAAGCCAGGGGCGGTTTGCTTACAGATACGCAGTATTTT CASSQARGGLLTDTQYF